The 7 T cell receptor beta chains below were found in one sample sequenced in a study of Tregs in tolerant kidney transplant recipients. Assay used: immunoSEQ multiplex PCR; TCRdb lists only in-frame clones, some missing. This sample has 110,000 or so clones, with roughly nine tenths found just once. Sample: CD4+ T cells from blood. The source is a human donor in good health.

CDR3 in DNA: TGTGCCAGCAGCTACGATAGCGGGAGAGACTACGAGCAGTACTTC. This translates into CASSYDSGRDYEQYF. V is TRBV5-4 and J is TRBJ2-7; 9 nucleotides match TRBD2. CDR3 length equals 15 residues. V shed 3 bases, J shed 3 bases, and the junction held 7 bases outside the gene matches. Per the germline V gene, CDR1 is SGHNT and CDR2 is YYREEE (reference sequence).

The chain recombines TRBV4-2 with TRBJ2-1; D might be TRBD2 (6 bases). Germline lookup yields CDR1 LGHNA and CDR2 YNFKEQ. This CDR3 has 13 amino acids. Trimming took off 1 base at V and 9 bases at J, with 10 bases between the two ends. CDR3 DNA: TGTGCCAGCAGCCAAGGGACGCGGGGTGAGCAGTTCTTC. It translates to CASSQGTRGEQFF.

The chain couples TRBV14 to TRBJ2-3; TRBD2 agrees at 9 bases. The ends lost 4 bases at V and 9 bases at J; junction bases unmatched: 14. From germline, CDR1 is SGHDN and CDR2 FVKESK. The CDR3 has 16 amino acids. The CDR3 region is CASSLSGLASLETQYF. Written as DNA, the CDR3 is TGTGCCAGCAGCCTCTCGGGACTAGCATCTTTAGAGACGCAGTATTTT.

This rearrangement joins TRBV6-1 to TRBJ1-5; 8 bases fit TRBD1. V trimming: 2 bases; J trimming: 2 bases; junction bases outside the gene matches: 5. The CDR3 sequence is 16 residues long. The germline CDR1 and CDR2 sequences are MNHNS and SASEGT. CDR3: CASSERTGTGNQPQHF. The CDR3 DNA reads TGTGCCAGCAGTGAAAGGACAGGGACAGGCAATCAGCCCCAGCATTTT.

J is TRBJ2-7 and V is TRBV6-5, with no clear D. Germline CDR1 MNHEY, CDR2 SVGAGI. The CDR3 covers 15 residues. Trimming stripped 2 bases from V and 2 bases from J, with 13 bases between. CDR3 residues: CASSYAILGAYEQYF. For the CDR3, the DNA is TGTGCCAGCAGTTACGCAATACTTGGGGCCTACGAGCAGTACTTC.

The count of this clone is one. The chain couples TRBV29-1 to TRBJ2-1; TRBD2 agrees at 14 bases. The CDR3 length is 14 residues. Trimming removed 4 bases from V and 10 bases from J; junction bases left unmatched: 6. Germline loops: CDR1 SQVTM, CDR2 ANQGSEA. The CDR3 DNA reads TGCAGCGTTGTGGGACTAGCGGGAGCCAGGGAGCAGTTCTTC. Its protein is CSVVGLAGAREQFF.

The rearrangement uses TRBV4-1 and TRBJ2-3; 14 bases are shared with TRBD2. Looked up from germline, CDR1 is MGHRA and CDR2 is YSYEKL. V shed 6 bases and J 6 bases; nucleotides not matched to a gene: 14. The CDR3 is made up of 18 amino acids. The CDR3 region has the DNA TGCGCCAGCAGGAAAGTGGGACTAGCGGGAGAGGGGCAGGATACGCAGTATTTT. This translates into CASRKVGLAGEGQDTQYF.